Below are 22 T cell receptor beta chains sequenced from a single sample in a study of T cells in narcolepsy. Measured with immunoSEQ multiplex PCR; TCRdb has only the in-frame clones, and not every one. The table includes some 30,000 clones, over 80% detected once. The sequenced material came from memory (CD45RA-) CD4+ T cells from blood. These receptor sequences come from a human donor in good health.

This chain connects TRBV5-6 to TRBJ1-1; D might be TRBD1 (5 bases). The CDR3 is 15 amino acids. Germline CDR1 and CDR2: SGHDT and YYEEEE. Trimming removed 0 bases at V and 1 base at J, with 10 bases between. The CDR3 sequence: CASSLANRKNTEAFF. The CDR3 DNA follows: TGTGCCAGCAGCTTGGCAAACAGGAAGAACACTGAAGCTTTCTTT.

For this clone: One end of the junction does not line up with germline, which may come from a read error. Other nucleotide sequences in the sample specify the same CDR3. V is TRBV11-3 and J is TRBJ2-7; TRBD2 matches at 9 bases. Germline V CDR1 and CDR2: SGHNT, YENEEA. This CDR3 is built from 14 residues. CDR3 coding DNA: TGTGCCAGCAGCGTGACTAGCGGATCCTACGAGCAATACTTC. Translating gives CASSVTSGSYEQYF.

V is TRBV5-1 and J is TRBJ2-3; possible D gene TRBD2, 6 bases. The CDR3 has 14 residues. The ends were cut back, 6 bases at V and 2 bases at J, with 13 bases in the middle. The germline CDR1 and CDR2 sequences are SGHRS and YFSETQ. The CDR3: CASTPAGLTDTQYF. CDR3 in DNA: TGCGCCAGCACCCCAGCGGGCCTCACAGATACGCAGTATTTT.

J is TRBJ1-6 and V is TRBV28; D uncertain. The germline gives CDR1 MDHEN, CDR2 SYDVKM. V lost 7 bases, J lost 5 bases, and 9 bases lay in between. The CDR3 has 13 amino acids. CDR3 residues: CASNGRDNSPLHF. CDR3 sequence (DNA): TGTGCCAGCAACGGGAGAGATAATTCACCCCTCCACTTT.

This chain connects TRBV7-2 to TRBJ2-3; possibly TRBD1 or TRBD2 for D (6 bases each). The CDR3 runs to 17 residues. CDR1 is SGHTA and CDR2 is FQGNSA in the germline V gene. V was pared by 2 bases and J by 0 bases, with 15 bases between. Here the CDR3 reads CASSLRGALVSTDTQYF. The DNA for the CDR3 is TGTGCCAGCAGCTTAAGGGGGGCCCTAGTTAGCACAGATACGCAGTATTTT.

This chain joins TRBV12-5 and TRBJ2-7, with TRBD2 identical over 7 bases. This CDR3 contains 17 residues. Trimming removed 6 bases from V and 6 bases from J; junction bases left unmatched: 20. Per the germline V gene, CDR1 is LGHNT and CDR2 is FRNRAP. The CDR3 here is CASGIIIGGINHGEQYF. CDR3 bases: TGTGCTAGTGGAATCATAATCGGGGGGATAAACCACGGCGAGCAGTACTTC.

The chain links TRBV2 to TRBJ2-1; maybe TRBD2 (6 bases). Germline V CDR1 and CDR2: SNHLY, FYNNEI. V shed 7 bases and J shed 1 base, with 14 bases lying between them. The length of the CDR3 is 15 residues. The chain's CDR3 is CASILSGLSYNEQFF. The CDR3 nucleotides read TGTGCCAGCATCCTAAGCGGGCTTTCCTACAATGAGCAGTTCTTC.

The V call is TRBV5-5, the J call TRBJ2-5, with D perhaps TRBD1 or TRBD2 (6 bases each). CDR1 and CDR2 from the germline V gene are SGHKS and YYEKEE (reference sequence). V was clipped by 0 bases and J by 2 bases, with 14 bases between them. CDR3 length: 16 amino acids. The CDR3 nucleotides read TGTGCCAGCAGCTTGGCCATTGGAGGGGGGCAAGAGACCCAGTACTTC. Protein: CASSLAIGGGQETQYF.

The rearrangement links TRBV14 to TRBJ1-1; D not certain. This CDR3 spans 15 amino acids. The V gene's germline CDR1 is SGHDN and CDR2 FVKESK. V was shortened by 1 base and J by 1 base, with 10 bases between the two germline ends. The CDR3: CASSQGSGWNTEAFF. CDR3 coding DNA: TGTGCCAGCAGCCAAGGATCGGGCTGGAACACTGAAGCTTTCTTT. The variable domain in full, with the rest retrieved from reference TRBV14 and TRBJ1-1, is EAGVTQFPSHSVIEKGQTVTLRCDPISGHDNLYWYRRVMGKEIKFLLHFVKESKQDESGMPNNRFLAERTGGTYSTLKVQPAELEDSGVYFCASSQGSGWNTEAFFGQGTRLTVV.

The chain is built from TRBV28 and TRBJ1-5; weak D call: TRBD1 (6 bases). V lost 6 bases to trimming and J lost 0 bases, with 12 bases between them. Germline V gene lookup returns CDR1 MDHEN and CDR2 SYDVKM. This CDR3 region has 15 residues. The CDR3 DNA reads TGTGCCAGCAGACTCCCAGGGGATAGCAATCAGCCCCAGCATTTT. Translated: CASRLPGDSNQPQHF.

This chain's CDR3 is CASSRPDWKETQYF. The CDR3 DNA is TGTGCCAGCAGCCGGCCTGACTGGAAAGAGACCCAGTACTTC. The genes are TRBV14 and TRBJ2-5; no clear D. From germline, CDR1 is SGHDN and CDR2 FVKESK. This CDR3 spans 14 amino acids. V lost 4 bases, J lost 3 bases, and 12 bases lay in between.

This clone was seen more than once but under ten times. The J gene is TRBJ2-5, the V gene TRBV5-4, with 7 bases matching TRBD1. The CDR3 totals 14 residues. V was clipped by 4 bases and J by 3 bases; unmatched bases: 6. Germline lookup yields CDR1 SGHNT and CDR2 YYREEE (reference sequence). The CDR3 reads CASSRDRAKETQYF. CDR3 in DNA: TGTGCCAGCAGCCGCGACAGGGCGAAAGAGACCCAGTACTTC.

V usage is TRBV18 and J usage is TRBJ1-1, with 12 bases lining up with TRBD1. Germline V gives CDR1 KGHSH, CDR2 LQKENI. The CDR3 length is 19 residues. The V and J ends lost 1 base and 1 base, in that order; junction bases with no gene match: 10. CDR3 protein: CASSPRISGTGGENTEAFF. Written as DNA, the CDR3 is TGTGCCAGCTCACCACGCATCTCCGGGACAGGGGGCGAGAACACTGAAGCTTTCTTT. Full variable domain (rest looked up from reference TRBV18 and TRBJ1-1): NAGVMQNPRHLVRRRGQEARLRCSPMKGHSHVYWYRQLPEEGLKFMVYLQKENIIDESGMPKERFSAEFPKEGPSILRIQQVVRGDSAAYFCASSPRISGTGGENTEAFFGQGTRLTVV.

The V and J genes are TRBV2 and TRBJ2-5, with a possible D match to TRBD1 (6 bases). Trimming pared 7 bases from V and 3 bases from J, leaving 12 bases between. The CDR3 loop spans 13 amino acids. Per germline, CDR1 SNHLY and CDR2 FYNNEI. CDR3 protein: CASKGGWEETQYF. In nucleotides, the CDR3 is TGTGCCAGCAAAGGGGGTTGGGAAGAGACCCAGTACTTC. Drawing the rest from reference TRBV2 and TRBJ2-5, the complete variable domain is EPEVTQTPSHQVTQMGQEVILRCVPISNHLYFYWYRQILGQKVEFLVSFYNNEISEKSEIFDDQFSVERPDGSNFTLKIRSTKLEDSAMYFCASKGGWEETQYFGPGTRLLVL.

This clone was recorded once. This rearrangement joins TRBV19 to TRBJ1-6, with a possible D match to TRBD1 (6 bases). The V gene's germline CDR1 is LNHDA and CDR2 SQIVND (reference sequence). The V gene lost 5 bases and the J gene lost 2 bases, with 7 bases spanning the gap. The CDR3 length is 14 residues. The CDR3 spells CASSAGAYNSPLHF. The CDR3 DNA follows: TGTGCCAGTAGTGCAGGGGCCTATAATTCACCCCTCCACTTT.

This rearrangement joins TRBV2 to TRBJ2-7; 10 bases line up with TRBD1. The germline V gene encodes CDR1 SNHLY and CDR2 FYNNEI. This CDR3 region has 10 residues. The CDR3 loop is CADRGREQYF. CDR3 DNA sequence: TGTGCAGACAGGGGGCGCGAGCAGTACTTC.

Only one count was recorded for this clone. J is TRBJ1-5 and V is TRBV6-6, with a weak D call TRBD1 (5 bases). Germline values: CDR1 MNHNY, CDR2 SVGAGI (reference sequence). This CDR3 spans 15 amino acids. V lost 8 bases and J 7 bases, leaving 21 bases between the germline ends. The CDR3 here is CASPWAPQGWQPQHF. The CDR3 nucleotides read TGTGCCAGCCCATGGGCCCCCCAGGGCTGGCAGCCCCAGCATTTT.

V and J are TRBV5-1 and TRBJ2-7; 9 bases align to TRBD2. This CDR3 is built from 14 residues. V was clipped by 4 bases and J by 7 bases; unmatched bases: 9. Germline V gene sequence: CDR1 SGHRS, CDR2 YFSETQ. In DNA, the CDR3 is TGCGCCAGCAGCCCCGCGGGAGGGGTTTGGGAGCAGTACTTC. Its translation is CASSPAGGVWEQYF.

In DNA, the CDR3 is TGTGCCAGCAGCACTGGGGCCTTGGGGGAGCAGTACTTC. It is translated as CASSTGALGEQYF. The rearrangement uses TRBV9 and TRBJ2-7; D might be TRBD1 (5 bases). The CDR3 consists of 13 residues. Trimming shortened V by 4 bases and J by 7 bases, and 15 bases separated the two germline ends. Per the germline V gene, CDR1 is SGDLS and CDR2 is YYNGEE.

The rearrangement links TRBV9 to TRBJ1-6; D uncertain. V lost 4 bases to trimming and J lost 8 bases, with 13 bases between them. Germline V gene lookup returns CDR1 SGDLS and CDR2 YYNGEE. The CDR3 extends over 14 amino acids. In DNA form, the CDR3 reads TGTGCCAGCAGCCCCCGGGAGCTTGATTCACCCCTCCACTTT. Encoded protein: CASSPRELDSPLHF.

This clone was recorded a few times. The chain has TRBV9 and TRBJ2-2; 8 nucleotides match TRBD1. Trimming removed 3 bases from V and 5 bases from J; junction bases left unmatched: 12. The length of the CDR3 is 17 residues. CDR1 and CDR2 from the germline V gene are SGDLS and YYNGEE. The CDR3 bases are TGTGCCAGCAGCGCCCTGCAGCAGGGGGCGAGGACCGGGGAGCTGTTTTTT. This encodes CASSALQQGARTGELFF. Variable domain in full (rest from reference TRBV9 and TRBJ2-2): DSGVTQTPKHLITATGQRVTLRCSPRSGDLSVYWYQQSLDQGLQFLIQYYNGEERAKGNILERFSAQQFPDLHSELNLSSLELGDSALYFCASSALQQGARTGELFFGEGSRLTVL.

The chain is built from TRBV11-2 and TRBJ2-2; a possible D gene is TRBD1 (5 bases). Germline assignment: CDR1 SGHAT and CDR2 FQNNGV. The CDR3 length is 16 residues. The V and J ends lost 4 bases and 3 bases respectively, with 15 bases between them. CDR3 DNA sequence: TGTGCCAGCAGCTCTATTAGGGGCGCGTACACCGGGGAGCTGTTTTTT. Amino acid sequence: CASSSIRGAYTGELFF.